This T cell receptor (beta chain) originates from a study of cytomegalovirus exposure and HLA in healthy donors. 13 Jbeta primers and 60 Vbeta primers were used for the PCR. Repertoires were generated with immunoSEQ multiplex PCR, while TCRdb's copy carries only in-frame clones and drops some. There are around 130,000 clones in the sample; over 60% occur only once, and about 1% lies in the top ten. V was clipped by 0 bases and J by 0 bases, with 19 bases between them. Germline values: CDR1 SGHRS, CDR2 YFSETQ. The CDR3 totals 18 residues. Nominally healthy donors were sampled, though unrecorded immune exposures were likely.

This chain uses TRBV5-1 with TRBJ2-7; a possible D gene is TRBD1 (5 bases). Input material: PBMCs. This receptor was identified in a woman aged 60-75 years in good health and CMV-seronegative. CDR3 region: CASSLVQGTTRSSYEQYF. In DNA form, the CDR3 reads TGCGCCAGCAGCTTGGTCCAGGGTACTACCAGGAGCTCCTACGAGCAGTACTTC. The entire variable domain, with the rest obtained from reference TRBV5-1 and TRBJ2-7, is as follows: KAGVTQTPRYLIKTRGQQVTLSCSPISGHRSVSWYQQTPGQGLQFLFEYFSETQRNKGNFPGRFSGRQFSNSRSEMNVSTLELGDSALYLCASSLVQGTTRSSYEQYFGPGTRLTVT.